This TCR beta chain is drawn from a study of blood T cell repertoires in COVID-19. This clone was seen a few times. This CDR3 spans 15 amino acids. The germline V gene encodes CDR1 SGHTA and CDR2 FQGNSA. V lost 0 bases and J lost 1, with 7 bases in between. Measured with immunoSEQ multiplex PCR; TCRdb has only the in-frame clones, and not every one. This repertoire shows under 450,000 clones, over 75% found once; its top ten account for 1% to 1.5%. Enrollees, roughly 18 to 95 years old, lived in 24 US areas. Participants were placed into cohorts based on the clinical history they reported. This chain connects TRBV7-2 to TRBJ1-3; D not resolved. This sequence was found in a man aged 25-45 years who had recovered from COVID-19. The sequencing sample was made of PBMCs or T cells enriched from blood (not recorded which). The CDR3 sequence: CASSLASSSGNTIYF. For the CDR3, the DNA is TGTGCCAGCAGCTTAGCGTCCAGTTCTGGAAACACCATATATTTT.